These T cell receptor beta chains were read from a single sample in a study of preoperative IRX-2 immunotherapy in early breast cancer. The table came from immunoSEQ multiplex PCR; TCRdb's copy has only in-frame clones and leaves some out. The sample carries 20,000 to 30,000 clones, around 75% recorded once. The source material was lymph node tissue, sampled before IRX-2 immunotherapy. The receptor set was obtained from a human donor with breast cancer. Both conserved end residues are part of each CDR3. Fields, in order: V gene, J gene, clone size, D gene, CDR3 protein, CDR3 DNA. A D gene is named only where the DNA matches it firmly. Only part of the rows carry a size: once, few, many, or a class if the clone is expanded.

V gene: TRBV7-1; J gene: TRBJ2-3; clone size: .; D gene: .; CDR3 protein: CASSLDPTDTQYF; CDR3 DNA: TGTGCCAGCAGCTTAGATCCCACAGATACGCAGTATTTT
V gene: TRBV11-3; J gene: TRBJ2-1; clone size: .; D gene: TRBD2; CDR3 protein: CASSLTSGDDEQFF; CDR3 DNA: TGTGCCAGCAGCCTTACTAGCGGGGACGATGAGCAGTTCTTC
V gene: TRBV30; J gene: TRBJ2-2; clone size: .; D gene: .; CDR3 protein: CAWGPWAAGELFF; CDR3 DNA: TGTGCCTGGGGCCCATGGGCGGCCGGGGAGCTGTTTTTT
V gene: TRBV30; J gene: TRBJ1-2; clone size: .; D gene: .; CDR3 protein: CAWSLVFGGYTF; CDR3 DNA: TGTGCCTGGAGTCTAGTATTTGGTGGCTACACCTTC
V gene: TRBV19; J gene: TRBJ1-5; clone size: .; D gene: .; CDR3 protein: CASSIEGGRHSNQPQHF; CDR3 DNA: TGTGCCAGTAGTATAGAAGGGGGACGCCATAGCAATCAGCCCCAGCATTTT
V gene: TRBV7-1; J gene: TRBJ1-5; clone size: .; D gene: .; CDR3 protein: CATQTPSNQPQHF; CDR3 DNA: TGTGCCACCCAGACACCTAGCAATCAGCCCCAGCATTTT
V gene: TRBV11-3; J gene: TRBJ1-6; clone size: .; D gene: .; CDR3 protein: CASSLDRTPSPLHF; CDR3 DNA: TGTGCCAGCAGCTTAGACAGGACCCCTTCACCCCTCCACTTT
V gene: TRBV6-8; J gene: TRBJ2-1; clone size: few; D gene: .; CDR3 protein: CASSYLKGRYYNEQFF; CDR3 DNA: TGTGCCAGCAGTTACCTTAAAGGACGGTACTACAATGAGCAGTTCTTC
V gene: TRBV19; J gene: TRBJ1-2; clone size: .; D gene: .; CDR3 protein: CASSIDTLNYGYTF; CDR3 DNA: TGTGCCAGTAGTATTGACACCCTTAACTATGGCTACACCTTC
V gene: TRBV7-7; J gene: TRBJ2-5; clone size: once; D gene: TRBD2; CDR3 protein: CASSQDGLAGGQETQYF; CDR3 DNA: TGTGCCAGCAGCCAAGATGGGCTAGCGGGGGGCCAAGAGACCCAGTACTTC
V gene: TRBV6-8; J gene: TRBJ2-6; clone size: .; D gene: .; CDR3 protein: CASSEGRGFGANVLTF; CDR3 DNA: TGTGCCAGTAGCGAGGGGCGGGGTTTTGGGGCCAACGTCCTGACTTTC
V gene: TRBV23-1; J gene: TRBJ1-2; clone size: .; D gene: .; CDR3 protein: CASSQDVIGDPGYTF; CDR3 DNA: TGCGCCAGCAGCCAAGACGTAATAGGGGACCCCGGTTACACCTTC
V gene: TRBV7-6; J gene: TRBJ1-1; clone size: .; D gene: .; CDR3 protein: CASSQRTANTEAFF; CDR3 DNA: TGTGCCAGCAGCCAGAGGACAGCTAACACTGAAGCTTTCTTT
V gene: TRBV11-3; J gene: TRBJ2-1; clone size: .; D gene: TRBD2; CDR3 protein: CASSRLAGGQNEQFF; CDR3 DNA: TGTGCCAGCAGCCGACTAGCGGGGGGCCAGAATGAGCAGTTCTTC